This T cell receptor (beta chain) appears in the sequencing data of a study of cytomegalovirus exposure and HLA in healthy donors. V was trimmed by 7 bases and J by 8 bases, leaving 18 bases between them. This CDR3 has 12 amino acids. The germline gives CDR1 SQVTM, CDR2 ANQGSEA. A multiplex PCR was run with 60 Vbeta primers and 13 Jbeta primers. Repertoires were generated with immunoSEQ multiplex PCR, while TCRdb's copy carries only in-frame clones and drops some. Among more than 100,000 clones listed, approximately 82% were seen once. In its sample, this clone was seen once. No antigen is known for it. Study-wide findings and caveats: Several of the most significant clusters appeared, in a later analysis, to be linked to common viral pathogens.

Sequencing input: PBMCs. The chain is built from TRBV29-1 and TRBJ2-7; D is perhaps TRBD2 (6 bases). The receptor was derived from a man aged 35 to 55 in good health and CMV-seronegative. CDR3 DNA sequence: TGCAGCGGGGGGACTGAATCTACGCAGCAGTACTTC. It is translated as CSGGTESTQQYF.